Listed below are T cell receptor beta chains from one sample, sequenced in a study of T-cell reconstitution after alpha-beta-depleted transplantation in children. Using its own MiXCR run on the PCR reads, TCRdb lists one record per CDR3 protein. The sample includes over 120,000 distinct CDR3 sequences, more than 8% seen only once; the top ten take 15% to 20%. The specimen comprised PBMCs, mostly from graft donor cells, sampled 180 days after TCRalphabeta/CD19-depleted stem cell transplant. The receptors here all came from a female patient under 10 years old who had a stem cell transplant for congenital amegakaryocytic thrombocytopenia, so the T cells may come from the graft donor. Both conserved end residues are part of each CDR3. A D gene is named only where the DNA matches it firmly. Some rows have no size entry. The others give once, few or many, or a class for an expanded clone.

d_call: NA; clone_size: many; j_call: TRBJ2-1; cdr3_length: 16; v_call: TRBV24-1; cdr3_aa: CATSDTRSGSYNEQFF; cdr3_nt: TGTGCCACCAGTGATACCCGGTCGGGATCCTACAATGAGCAGTTCTTC
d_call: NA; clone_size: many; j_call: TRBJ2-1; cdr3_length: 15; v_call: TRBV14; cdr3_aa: CASSQELDDYNEQFF; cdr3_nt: TGTGCCAGCAGCCAAGAACTGGACGACTACAATGAGCAGTTCTTC
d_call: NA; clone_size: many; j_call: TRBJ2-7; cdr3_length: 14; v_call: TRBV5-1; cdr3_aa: CASSPAQGWYEQYF; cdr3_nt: TGCGCCAGCAGCCCGGCGCAGGGGTGGTACGAGCAGTACTTC
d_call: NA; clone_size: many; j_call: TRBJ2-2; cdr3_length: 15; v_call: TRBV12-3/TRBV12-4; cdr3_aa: CASSTGTKNTGELFF; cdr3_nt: TGTGCCAGCAGTACCGGGACAAAAAACACCGGGGAGCTGTTTTTT
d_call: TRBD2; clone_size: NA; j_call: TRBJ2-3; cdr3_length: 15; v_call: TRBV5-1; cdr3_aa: CAGSRSSGEGDTQYF; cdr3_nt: TGCGCCGGCAGCCGCTCTAGCGGGGAAGGTGATACGCAGTATTTT
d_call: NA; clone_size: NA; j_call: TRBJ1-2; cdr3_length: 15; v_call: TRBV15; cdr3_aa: CATSRVRASNYGYTF; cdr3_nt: TGTGCCACCAGCAGAGTCCGGGCCTCTAACTATGGCTACACCTTC
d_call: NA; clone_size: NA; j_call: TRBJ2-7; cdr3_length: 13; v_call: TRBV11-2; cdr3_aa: CASRWSGRYEQYF; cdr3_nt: TGTGCCAGCAGATGGTCGGGACGCTACGAGCAGTACTTC
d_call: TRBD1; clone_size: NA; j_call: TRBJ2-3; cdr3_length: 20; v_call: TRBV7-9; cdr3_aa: CASRLWPGTGGPTSTDTQYF; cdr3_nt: TGTGCCAGCAGACTTTGGCCCGGGACAGGGGGCCCGACTAGCACAGATACGCAGTATTTT
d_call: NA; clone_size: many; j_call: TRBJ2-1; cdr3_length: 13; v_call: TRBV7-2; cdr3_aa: CASSRISGDEQFF; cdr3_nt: TGTGCCAGCAGCCGGATCAGTGGCGATGAGCAGTTCTTC
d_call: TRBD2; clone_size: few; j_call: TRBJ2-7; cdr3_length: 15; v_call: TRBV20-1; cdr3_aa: CSARDDGRAGYEQYF; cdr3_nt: TGCAGTGCTAGAGATGACGGGAGGGCCGGGTACGAGCAGTACTTC
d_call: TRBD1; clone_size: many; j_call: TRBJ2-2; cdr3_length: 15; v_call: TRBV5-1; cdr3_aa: CASSLWTGLSGELFF; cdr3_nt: TGCGCCAGCAGCCTGTGGACAGGGCTGTCGGGGGAGCTGTTTTTT
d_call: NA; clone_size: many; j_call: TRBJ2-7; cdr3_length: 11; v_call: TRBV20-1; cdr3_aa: CSALSSYEQYF; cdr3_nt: TGCAGTGCGCTGAGCTCCTACGAGCAGTACTTC
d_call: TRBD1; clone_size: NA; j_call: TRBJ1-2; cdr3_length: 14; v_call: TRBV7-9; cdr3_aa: CASSTPTGKGGYTF; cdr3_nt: TGTGCCAGCAGCACCCCGACAGGGAAAGGTGGCTACACCTTC